Listed below are T cell receptor beta chains from one sample, sequenced in a study of blood T cells in healthy people across ages. TCRdb fed the 5' RACE reads into MiXCR, producing one record per CDR3 protein. The table has hundreds of thousands of distinct CDR3 sequences, about 32% seen once. The specimen sequenced was blood. These TCRs come from a woman at least 80 years old in good health. The CDR3 runs from the conserved cysteine through the conserved F or W. Clone size, where shown, is once, few, many, or a class for clones that have expanded.

j_call | v_call | clone_size | cdr3_length | cdr3_aa
TRBJ2-7 | TRBV30 | once | 12 | CAWSHLTYEQYF
TRBJ2-5 | TRBV7-3 | many | 13 | CASSPSSVGTQYF
TRBJ1-6 | TRBV6-5 | . | 14 | CASSYPGQGAPPHF
TRBJ1-3 | TRBV2 | . | 16 | CASSLGRMISGSTIYF
TRBJ1-6 | TRBV5-1 | few | 16 | CASSLVSGTGNSPLHF
TRBJ1-1 | TRBV10-3 | many | 13 | CAHGGSASTEAFF
TRBJ2-1 | TRBV5-1 | few | 17 | CASRSGGAFLGNDEQFF
TRBJ2-5 | TRBV29-1 | many | 13 | CSGRPGYGETQYF
TRBJ2-7 | TRBV6-5 | many | 14 | CASSPSLGSYEQYF
TRBJ2-3 | TRBV3-1 | many | 16 | CASSPYSGGATDTQYF
TRBJ2-3 | TRBV6-5 | many | 12 | CASSPTGDTQYF
TRBJ2-3 | TRBV7-8 | . | 16 | CASSARLARITDTQYF
TRBJ2-5 | TRBV27 | many | 14 | CASSPWGGRETQYF
TRBJ1-6 | TRBV20-1 | many | 14 | CSAGGRGASSPLHF
TRBJ2-7 | TRBV6-5 | few | 19 | CASSYTGTSGGPRPYEQYF
TRBJ1-1 | TRBV29-1 | . | 12 | CSVVHVGAEAFF
TRBJ2-5 | TRBV7-9 | . | 13 | CASSLGDRPRLYF
TRBJ2-6 | TRBV5-8 | few | 18 | CASSYPGQGVAGANVRTF
TRBJ2-7 | TRBV5-4 | many | 16 | CASSLLAGGANYEQYF
TRBJ2-1 | TRBV5-1 | . | 17 | CASSLGKSGRVDGEQFF
TRBJ2-3 | TRBV2 | many | 15 | CASILGRVRTDTQYF
TRBJ2-5 | TRBV2 | many | 15 | CASSENGGGAETQYF
TRBJ1-6 | TRBV27 | few | 17 | CASSLRARGGYNSPLHF
TRBJ2-7 | TRBV20-1 | many | 12 | CSPLGENYEQYF